This T cell receptor (beta chain) is drawn from a study of T-cell memory formation after mild COVID-19. Study-wide background: Largely, the TCR clusters proved donor specific.

This clonotype was counted only a few times. Its antigen is unknown. The length of the CDR3 is 14 residues. Germline CDR1 reads SGHNT; CDR2 reads YYREEE (reference sequence). Unmatched junction bases numbered 7, after V lost 9 bases and J lost 10 bases. MiXCR was run by TCRdb on the 5' RACE reads, yielding one entry per CDR3 protein. The sample shows hundreds of thousands of distinct CDR3 sequences, under 25% of them seen only once. Findings and caveats of the study: CD4/CD8 balance held among clones contracting day 15 to 85, and later expanders leaned CD4+.

The rearrangement joins TRBV5-4 to TRBJ2-1, with 16 nucleotides matching TRBD2. Sequencing used PBMCs or a T cell subset sorted from them (not recorded which). The receptor was derived from an adult woman who had mild COVID-19 (a few samples of this study predate the infection). Cell type and time point are not known. The CDR3, as DNA: TGTGCCACCCAGGGACTAGCGGGAGGGCGGGAGCAGTTCTTC. This gives the protein CATQGLAGGREQFF.